This T cell receptor beta chain originates from a study of T-cell reconstitution after alpha-beta-depleted transplantation in children. Germline CDR1 is SGHRS and CDR2 is YFSETQ. The CDR3 covers 15 residues. The J segment lost 5 bases and the V segment lost 0 bases, leaving 4 bases of the junction unmatched. The TCRbeta library was prepared with unique molecular identifiers. TCRdb reprocessed the PCR reads with MiXCR, giving one entry per CDR3 protein. The sample includes tens of thousands of distinct CDR3 sequences, roughly 50% of them seen just once. The sequences come from peripheral blood, collected before TCRalphabeta/CD19-depleted stem cell transplant. This rearrangement joins TRBV5-1 to TRBJ2-2, with 7 bases that match TRBD1. This receptor was obtained from a boy under two years old with SCID, due to receive a stem cell transplant. CDR3 sequence (DNA): TGCGCCAGCAGCTTGGTCGCCAGGGGGACCGGGGAGCTGTTTTTT. Amino acid sequence: CASSLVARGTGELFF.